These T cell receptor beta chains were read from a single sample in a study of blood T cell repertoires in COVID-19. Using immunoSEQ multiplex PCR, the repertoire was profiled, and TCRdb retains in-frame clones only, with some absent. The sample holds around 250,000 clones, 86% seen once. Sequenced input: peripheral blood. The receptors were sampled from a man aged 60-69 years with acute or convalescent COVID-19. Both conserved end residues are part of each CDR3. Fields, in order: V gene, clone size, J gene, D gene, CDR3 DNA, CDR3 protein. D genes are given only for firm matches. Not every row has a clone size; where given, it reads once, few, many or a size class.

>TRBV5-8|NA|TRBJ1-1|NA
TGTGCCAGCACCCTTGAGGCGGGGGCCGAGTTTGCTTTCTTT
CASTLEAGAEFAFF
>TRBV6-4|NA|TRBJ2-1|NA
TGTGCCAGCAGTGACGGGCAGGGTGGGAATGAGCAGTTCTTC
CASSDGQGGNEQFF
>TRBV19|NA|TRBJ1-5|NA
TGTGCCAGTAGTATCTTGGTCCGCGATCAGCCCCAGCATTTT
CASSILVRDQPQHF
>TRBV29-1|NA|TRBJ2-1|TRBD1
TGCAGCGTTGTAGGGACAGGGGGCGCGGGTTACAATGAGCAGTTCTTC
CSVVGTGGAGYNEQFF
>TRBV6-6|NA|TRBJ2-7|TRBD1
TGTGCCAGCAGTCCCCGACAGGGGTTCCACGAGCAGTACTTC
CASSPRQGFHEQYF
>TRBV30|NA|TRBJ1-5|NA
TGTGCCTGGAGTGTACAGGCGGGGTTAGGCAATCAGCCCCAGCATTTT
CAWSVQAGLGNQPQHF
>TRBV30|once|TRBJ2-7|TRBD1
TGTGCCTGGGGGGGGACAGGGCATGGCGACGAGCAGTACTTC
CAWGGTGHGDEQYF
>TRBV14|NA|TRBJ1-1|NA
TGTGCCAGCAGCCCTGGACTCAACACTGAAGCTTTCTTT
CASSPGLNTEAFF
>TRBV9|NA|TRBJ1-3|NA
TGTGCCAGCAGCGTACGGGGTGGGAGGGGAAACACCATATATTTT
CASSVRGGRGNTIYF
>TRBV6-5|NA|TRBJ1-5|NA
TGTGCCAGCGTACCAGGGTTGAGAAATCAGCCCCAGCATTTT
CASVPGLRNQPQHF
>TRBV12-5|NA|TRBJ1-6|NA
TGTGCTAGTGGTTTGGTACTTCGGGGAAGGAAAACACCCCTCCACTTT
CASGLVLRGRKTPLHF